This T cell receptor beta chain appears in the sequencing data of a study of T cells in Graves' hyperthyroidism and ophthalmopathy. The length of the CDR3 is 12 residues. Germline V gene sequence: CDR1 SGHVS, CDR2 FNYEAQ. V lost 8 bases, J lost 3 bases, and 7 bases lay in between. Amplification yielded TCR beta CDR3 regions, with RNA transcripts as the source. HTBI primers were employed in a first-round RT-PCR of the TCR CDR3. TCRdb reprocessed the multiplex PCR reads with MiXCR, giving one entry per CDR3 protein. The data hold just under 750,000 distinct CDR3 sequences, with roughly a third observed a single time.

This TCR was recovered from a middle-aged woman with Graves' hyperthyroidism. Sample: blood. This chain connects TRBV7-6 to TRBJ2-2; D gene unclear. The CDR3 loop is CASSGYTGELFF. As DNA, the CDR3 is TGTGCCAGCTCTGGGTACACCGGGGAGCTGTTTTTT.